Below, 9 T cell receptor beta chains from the same sample are listed, as sequenced in a study of identical twins. TCRdb reprocessed the 5' RACE reads with MiXCR, giving one entry per CDR3 protein. The table records nearly 900,000 distinct CDR3 sequences, roughly an eighth of them present only once. These data also formed part of another study, on yellow fever vaccine responses in identical twins.

The sequenced sample was PBMCs. The receptors here all came from a woman aged 18 to 35 in good health.

The chain joins TRBV28 to TRBJ2-4; TRBD2 is a possible D gene (7 bases). CDR3 length: 17 amino acids. Trimming stripped 2 bases from V and 1 base from J, with 15 bases between. Germline lookup yields CDR1 MDHEN and CDR2 SYDVKM. The CDR3 bases are TGTGCCAGCAGTTTAGGCGGACGGGGGGCGGCCAAAAACATTCAGTACTTC. This gives the protein CASSLGGRGAAKNIQYF.

This clonotype was detected ten times or more. The rearrangement links TRBV5-1 to TRBJ1-1; 8 positions match TRBD1. Germline V CDR1 and CDR2: SGHRS, YFSETQ. The CDR3 totals 14 residues. Trimming at V came to 4 bases and at J to 1 base, leaving 3 bases not matched to a gene. CDR3: CASSITGGNTEAFF. Written as DNA, the CDR3 is TGCGCCAGCAGCATCACAGGGGGGAACACTGAAGCTTTCTTT. Combining the CDR3 with reference TRBV5-1 and TRBJ1-1 gives the whole variable domain KAGVTQTPRYLIKTRGQQVTLSCSPISGHRSVSWYQQTPGQGLQFLFEYFSETQRNKGNFPGRFSGRQFSNSRSEMNVSTLELGDSALYLCASSITGGNTEAFFGQGTRLTVV.

This chain links TRBV3-1 with TRBJ1-5, with D hard to call. Germline assignment: CDR1 LGHDT and CDR2 YNNKEL (reference sequence). With 1 base removed from V and 11 bases from J, the gap between germline ends came to 15 bases. The CDR3 covers 14 residues. The chain's CDR3 is CASSQGTVRMAQHF. The CDR3 coding sequence is TGTGCCAGCAGCCAAGGGACGGTACGGATGGCCCAGCATTTT. Full variable domain (outside the CDR3, taken from reference TRBV3-1 and TRBJ1-5): DTAVSQTPKYLVTQMGNDKSIKCEQNLGHDTMYWYKQDSKKFLKIMFSYNNKELIINETVPNRFSPKSPDKAHLNLHINSLELGDSAVYFCASSQGTVRMAQHFGDGTRLSIL.

This chain joins TRBV11-2 and TRBJ2-7; D unresolved. In germline, CDR1 is SGHAT, CDR2 FQNNGV. Trimming left V 0 bases short and J 2 bases short, with 8 bases between. This CDR3 comprises 14 residues. DNA of the CDR3: TGTGCCAGCAGCTTAGAAGACATTGCCTACGAGCAGTACTTC. This encodes CASSLEDIAYEQYF.

In this sample, this clonotype turned up a few times. The rearrangement links TRBV2 to TRBJ2-1; D assignment may be TRBD1 or TRBD2 (5 bases each). The CDR3 extends over 14 amino acids. CDR1 SNHLY and CDR2 FYNNEI come from the germline V gene. V dropped 8 bases and J dropped 3 bases, with 14 bases sitting between them. CDR3 region: CASGTPGLYNEQFF. CDR3 sequence (DNA): TGTGCCAGCGGTACCCCGGGGCTCTACAATGAGCAGTTCTTC.

This clonotype was seen only a few times. The CDR3 loop is CASSLSGTDSNQPQHF. CDR3 DNA: TGCGCCAGCAGCTTATCCGGGACGGATAGCAATCAGCCCCAGCATTTT. The chain couples TRBV5-1 to TRBJ1-5; D may be TRBD1 (5 bases). CDR1 is SGHRS, CDR2 YFSETQ, per germline. The germline V and J ends were trimmed by 2 bases and 0 bases, with 12 bases remaining between them. The CDR3 length is 16 residues.

The table lists this clonotype with many counts. This rearrangement joins TRBV12-3 or TRBV12-4 to TRBJ2-7, with D hard to call. This CDR3 has 12 amino acids. Trimming left V 4 bases short and J 3 bases short, with 7 bases between. The CDR3 reads CASSSTNYEQYF. The CDR3 nucleotides are TGTGCCAGCAGTTCCACCAACTACGAGCAGTACTTC.

V is TRBV10-3 and J is TRBJ2-7; TRBD1 aligns across 7 bases. The CDR3 totals 16 residues. Per the germline V gene, CDR1 is ENHRY and CDR2 is SYGVKD. The J segment lost 0 bases and the V segment lost 2 bases, leaving 7 bases of the junction unmatched. CDR3 in DNA: TGTGCCATCAGTGAGGGCGGCAGGGGGAGCTCCTACGAGCAGTACGTC. Encoded protein: CAISEGGRGSSYEQYV.

V usage is TRBV7-6 and J usage is TRBJ2-3; the D gene is possibly TRBD2 (5 bases). Germline-derived CDR1 and CDR2 are SGHVS and FNYEAQ. With 1 base removed from V and 4 bases from J, the gap between germline ends came to 12 bases. The CDR3 totals 15 residues. The CDR3 spells CASSLGRGVADTQYF. The CDR3 region has the DNA TGTGCCAGCAGCTTAGGCCGGGGAGTGGCAGATACGCAGTATTTT.